Listed here are 22 T cell receptor beta chains from one sample, sequenced in a study of blood T cells in healthy people across ages (dated by TCRdb to 2013 to 2016). Library preparation used 5' RACE. Instrument used: Illumina HiSeq 2500. A second about 7 to 12 cycle PCR used a sample-barcoded 5' primer and a J-beta primer mix. Using fastp trimming at Q25 and MiXCR clonotype assembly, TCRdb reanalyzed the public sequencing data and kept in-frame beta chains. Rows matching on CDR3 protein sequence are summarized as one entry with the most common DNA and genes. The sample contains some 1.4 million distinct CDR3 sequences, approximately 42% of them found a single time. The ten top clones hold roughly 7.9% of the sample. Input material: blood. These receptors all stem from a woman in her late teens or twenties in good health.

V usage is TRBV7-8 and J usage is TRBJ2-3; 7 bases are a match to TRBD2. CDR3 length: 15 residues. The germline gives CDR1 SGHVS, CDR2 FQNEAQ. The V segment lost 1 base and the J segment 4 bases; nucleotides outside the gene matches: 5. CDR3 bases: TGTGCCAGCAGCTTAGTTGTGACTAGCCCAGATACGCAGTATTTT. Its protein is CASSLVVTSPDTQYF.

This chain links TRBV20-1 with TRBJ1-1; possible D gene TRBD1, 6 bases. Trimming removed 6 bases from V and 0 bases from J, with 14 bases in between. This CDR3 has 14 amino acids. CDR1 is DFQATT and CDR2 is SNEGSKA in the germline V gene (reference sequence). CDR3 bases: TGCAGTGCCCGGGCGGGACATCTGAACACTGAAGCTTTCTTT. Protein sequence: CSARAGHLNTEAFF.

This clonotype was observed a few times. CDR3 region: CASSVRGTGDTEAFF. The CDR3 nucleotides are TGTGCCAGCAGCGTACGCGGGACAGGGGACACTGAAGCTTTCTTT. The rearrangement links TRBV9 to TRBJ1-1; 10 bases are a match to TRBD1. This CDR3 has 15 amino acids. V lost 1 base, J lost 3 bases, and 3 bases stayed unmatched. Per germline, CDR1 SGDLS and CDR2 YYNGEE.

V is TRBV7-8 and J is TRBJ2-3, with TRBD2 as a possible D gene (6 bases). V gave up 1 base and J gave up 6 bases, with 14 bases separating them. The germline V gene has CDR1 SGHVS and CDR2 FQNEAQ. The CDR3 has 15 residues. This CDR3 reads CASSLGPVGTDTQYF. CDR3 nucleotide sequence: TGTGCCAGCAGCTTAGGTCCAGTAGGGACTGATACGCAGTATTTT.

The chain recombines TRBV9 with TRBJ2-1; the D gene is possibly TRBD1 (5 bases). V was trimmed by 3 bases and J by 0 bases, leaving 16 bases between them. CDR1 is SGDLS and CDR2 is YYNGEE in the germline V gene. The CDR3 runs 17 residues. The CDR3 sequence: CASSDSTGRVSYNEQFF. CDR3 nucleotides: TGTGCCAGCAGCGATTCTACAGGTCGAGTCTCCTACAATGAGCAGTTCTTC.

This clonotype turned up a few times. The rearrangement joins TRBV11-1 to TRBJ2-1; weak D call: TRBD2 (6 bases). This CDR3 is 15 amino acids long. Per the germline V gene, CDR1 is SGHAT and CDR2 is FQDESV (reference sequence). The germline V and J ends were trimmed by 5 bases and 2 bases, with 13 bases remaining between them. CDR3 region: CASSTVERAYNEQFF. The CDR3 DNA is TGTGCCAGCAGCACTGTAGAGCGGGCCTACAATGAGCAGTTCTTC.

This chain joins TRBV4-1 and TRBJ1-5, with 9 bases matching TRBD1. Per germline, CDR1 MGHRA and CDR2 YSYEKL. V dropped 1 base and J dropped 0; count of bases not matched to a gene: 13. CDR3 length: 20 residues. This CDR3 is CASSQVQGDRDVGSNQPQHF. Here the CDR3 DNA reads TGCGCCAGCAGCCAAGTTCAAGGGGACAGGGATGTAGGTAGCAATCAGCCCCAGCATTTT.

To note about this clonotype: One end of the junction varies from germline; a read error may be responsible. The V and J genes are TRBV20-1 and TRBJ1-3, with D unresolved. The CDR3 spans 10 residues. Germline CDR1 DFQATT, CDR2 SNEGSKA (reference sequence). The CDR3 spells CSVRGSTIYF. The CDR3 DNA follows: TGCAGTGTTCGGGGAAGCACCATATATTTT.

V usage is TRBV6-1 and J usage is TRBJ1-4; no firm D call. Trimming took 1 base from V and 8 from J, leaving 17 bases between them. The CDR3 spans 16 residues. CDR1 is MNHNS and CDR2 is SASEGT in the germline V gene. CDR3 nucleotides: TGTGCCAGCAGTGAAGATTTTAGTAGGGAACGAGAAAAACTGTTTTTT. The encoded protein is CASSEDFSREREKLFF.

This rearrangement joins TRBV29-1 to TRBJ2-1, with 11 positions matching TRBD1. The CDR3 totals 14 residues. Germline V CDR1 and CDR2: SQVTM, ANQGSEA. After removal of 6 bases from V and 6 bases from J, the junction contained 7 bases not matched to a gene. CDR3 amino acids: CSVADRGQGNEQFF. In DNA form, the CDR3 reads TGCAGCGTCGCGGACAGGGGGCAGGGCAATGAGCAGTTCTTC.

This chain uses TRBV5-1 with TRBJ1-2; 7 nucleotides align to TRBD1. The J segment lost 8 bases and the V segment lost 4 bases, leaving 8 bases of the junction unmatched. Germline CDR1 SGHRS, CDR2 YFSETQ. This CDR3 comprises 13 residues. The CDR3 DNA sequence: TGCGCCAGCAGCGCCGACAGGGCTGCGGGCTACACCTTC. Its translation: CASSADRAAGYTF.

This clonotype was found a few times. CDR3 loop: CSAIKGTGQDQPQHF. The CDR3 region has the DNA TGCAGTGCCATAAAAGGGACAGGGCAAGATCAGCCCCAGCATTTT. The V call is TRBV20-1, the J call TRBJ1-5; 9 nucleotides agree with TRBD1. Trimming took 6 bases from V and 5 from J; bases not matched to a gene: 11. This CDR3 has 15 residues. CDR1 and CDR2 from the germline V gene are DFQATT and SNEGSKA (reference sequence).

The chain carries TRBV7-9 and TRBJ2-1; 12 bases fit TRBD2. Germline V CDR1 and CDR2: SEHNR, FQNEAQ (reference sequence). This CDR3 has 12 residues. The J segment lost 12 bases and the V segment lost 5 bases, leaving 2 bases of the junction unmatched. CDR3 residues: CASSELAGGQFF. CDR3 nucleotide sequence: TGTGCCAGCAGCGAACTAGCGGGAGGGCAGTTCTTC.

This clonotype was seen a single time. The V and J genes are TRBV15 and TRBJ2-5; 8 bases are a match to TRBD1. Germline V CDR1 and CDR2: LNHNV, YYDKDF (reference sequence). Unmatched junction bases numbered 2, after V lost 8 bases and J lost 0 bases. The CDR3 length is 13 residues. The CDR3 region has the DNA TGTGCCACCGGGGACAGGAACCAAGAGACCCAGTACTTC. Residues: CATGDRNQETQYF. Full variable domain (outside the CDR3, taken from reference TRBV15 and TRBJ2-5): DAMVIQNPRYQVTQFGKPVTLSCSQTLNHNVMYWYQQKSSQAPKLLFHYYDKDFNNEADTPDNFQSRRPNTSFCFLDIRSPGLGDTAMYLCATGDRNQETQYFGPGTRLLVL.

V is TRBV20-1 and J is TRBJ2-1; TRBD2 agrees at 12 bases. The V and J ends lost 6 bases and 2 bases, in that order; junction bases with no gene match: 2. CDR1 and CDR2 (germline): DFQATT, SNEGSKA (reference sequence). This CDR3 comprises 14 residues. CDR3 coding DNA: TGCAGTGCACCTAGCGGGGGGGCCTACAATGAGCAGTTCTTC. This encodes CSAPSGGAYNEQFF.

The chain recombines TRBV5-1 with TRBJ2-2, with 8 bases matching TRBD1. V lost 4 bases to trimming and J lost 7 bases; unmatched junction nucleotides: 3. CDR1 is SGHRS and CDR2 is YFSETQ in the germline V gene. The CDR3 is 13 amino acids. CDR3 amino acids: CASSPTGVGELFF. CDR3 bases: TGCGCCAGCAGCCCGACAGGGGTCGGGGAGCTGTTTTTT. Full variable domain (missing parts from reference TRBV5-1 and TRBJ2-2): KAGVTQTPRYLIKTRGQQVTLSCSPISGHRSVSWYQQTPGQGLQFLFEYFSETQRNKGNFPGRFSGRQFSNSRSEMNVSTLELGDSALYLCASSPTGVGELFFGEGSRLTVL.

The genes are TRBV5-5 and TRBJ2-5; TRBD2 matches 13 bases. J lost 11 bases, V lost 4 bases, and 14 bases had no gene match. In germline, CDR1 is SGHKS, CDR2 YYEKEE (reference sequence). The length of the CDR3 is 16 residues. CDR3 nucleotides: TGTGCCAGCAGCCCACCACTAGCGGGAGGGTTGGGGGAGCAGTACTTC. It specifies CASSPPLAGGLGEQYF.

Ten or more counts support this clonotype. This rearrangement joins TRBV2 to TRBJ2-5; D perhaps matches TRBD2 (6 bases). The CDR3 is 12 residues long. With 4 bases removed from V and 3 bases from J, the gap between germline ends came to 6 bases. Germline CDR1 SNHLY, CDR2 FYNNEI. This CDR3 reads CASSAGEETQYF. The CDR3 bases are TGTGCCAGCAGTGCGGGGGAAGAGACCCAGTACTTC.

This clonotype was found once. The chain has TRBV7-9 and TRBJ2-6; possibly TRBD2 for D (6 bases). The CDR3 is 15 residues long. From germline, CDR1 is SEHNR and CDR2 FQNEAQ (reference sequence). V lost 11 bases, J lost 0 bases, and 14 bases lay in between. CDR3 nucleotides: TGTGCCGGAGGGATTTCCAACTCTGGGGCCAACGTCCTGACTTTC. Its protein product is CAGGISNSGANVLTF.

This clonotype was picked up one time. The chain has TRBV10-3 and TRBJ1-6; 8 bases agree with TRBD1. The CDR3 runs to 16 residues. CDR1 ENHRY and CDR2 SYGVKD come from the germline V gene. V dropped 4 bases and J dropped 2; count of bases not matched to a gene: 4. The CDR3: CAISGGQAAYNSPLHF. The CDR3 DNA reads TGTGCCATCAGTGGGGGACAGGCCGCCTATAATTCACCCCTCCACTTT.

V gene TRBV2 combines with J gene TRBJ2-5; 9 nucleotides match TRBD2. The CDR3 is made up of 16 amino acids. Germline V CDR1 and CDR2: SNHLY, FYNNEI. Trimming removed 0 bases from V and 11 bases from J; junction bases left unmatched: 13. The CDR3 loop is CASSEAAGGPNNEQYF. For the CDR3, the DNA is TGTGCCAGCAGTGAAGCGGCGGGGGGGCCGAACAATGAGCAGTACTTC.

Only a few counts were recorded for this clonotype. The V gene is TRBV7-2, the J gene TRBJ2-7, with 9 bases fitting TRBD2. Germline lookup yields CDR1 SGHTA and CDR2 FQGNSA. The V and J ends lost 5 bases and 1 base, in that order; junction bases with no gene match: 6. The CDR3 is 15 amino acids. The CDR3 bases are TGTGCCAGCAGCCGACTAGCGGAAAGATCCTACGAGCAGTACTTC. This codes for CASSRLAERSYEQYF.